These 3 T cell receptor beta chains were sequenced from one sample in a study of control samples from healthy donors and cancer patients. Method: immunoSEQ multiplex PCR; TCRdb's copy keeps in-frame clones and lacks some. The sample comprises around 150,000 clones, about 90% of which are singletons, and 12% rests with the top ten. Sequences were obtained from blood. Receptors were obtained from a man under 40 in good health.

This clone came up once. The V and J genes are TRBV9 and TRBJ1-2; no clear D gene. Trimming removed 4 bases at V and 2 bases at J, with 9 bases between. The CDR3 length is 13 residues. Germline lookup yields CDR1 SGDLS and CDR2 YYNGEE. The CDR3 DNA is TGTGCCAGCAGCCGTAACGACAACTATGGCTACACCTTC. This gives the protein CASSRNDNYGYTF.

This chain links TRBV18 with TRBJ1-1, with D perhaps TRBD1 (5 bases). Trimming cost V 0 bases and J 1 base, with 12 bases left between them. In germline, CDR1 is KGHSH, CDR2 LQKENI. The CDR3 loop spans 16 amino acids. As DNA, the CDR3 is TGTGCCAGCTCACCACCGAACTTCGGACAGAACACTGAAGCTTTCTTT. It codes for CASSPPNFGQNTEAFF.

V gene TRBV5-4 combines with J gene TRBJ2-2, with D possibly matching TRBD2 (6 bases). This CDR3 contains 15 residues. The germline gives CDR1 SGHNT, CDR2 YYREEE (reference sequence). Trimming stripped 3 bases from V and 4 bases from J, with 13 bases between. CDR3 amino acids: CASSWAGTPTGELFF. The CDR3 DNA sequence: TGTGCCAGCAGCTGGGCAGGGACTCCCACCGGGGAGCTGTTTTTT.